These 17 T cell receptor beta chains were sequenced from one sample in a study of blood T cell repertoires in COVID-19. Sequenced by immunoSEQ multiplex PCR; TCRdb stores in-frame clones only, minus some. This sample has approximately 200,000 clones, with around 89% found just once. The sample taken for sequencing was peripheral blood. These receptors came from a man younger than 40 with COVID-19, enrolled during active disease.

The chain couples TRBV5-1 to TRBJ2-5; 9 bases fit TRBD1. The germline V gene has CDR1 SGHRS and CDR2 YFSETQ. V shed 4 bases, J shed 4 bases, and the junction held 8 bases outside the gene matches. The CDR3 runs to 15 residues. CDR3 bases: TGCGCCAGCAGCCTCGGGACAGGGTCCCCAGAGACCCAGTACTTC. Its protein product is CASSLGTGSPETQYF.

The chain recombines TRBV28 with TRBJ1-5, with a tentative D call TRBD1 (5 bases). This CDR3 has 15 residues. V lost 3 bases and J 4 bases, leaving 13 bases between the germline ends. The germline V gene has CDR1 MDHEN and CDR2 SYDVKM. CDR3 protein: CASSFDSLGNQPQHF. The CDR3 nucleotides are TGTGCCAGCAGTTTCGACAGCTTAGGAAATCAGCCCCAGCATTTT.

The V call is TRBV29-1, the J call TRBJ1-2; D may be TRBD1 (6 bases). CDR3 length: 13 residues. Germline lookup yields CDR1 SQVTM and CDR2 ANQGSEA. Trimming shortened V by 5 bases and J by 8 bases, and 18 bases separated the two germline ends. In nucleotides, the CDR3 is TGCAGCGTTCCTCCCGGGGAGGGGGGAGGCTACACCTTC. Residues: CSVPPGEGGGYTF.

The V gene is TRBV19, the J gene TRBJ1-5; no clear D. Trimming pared 1 base from V and 5 bases from J, leaving 9 bases between. CDR3 size: 14 residues. Germline lookup yields CDR1 LNHDA and CDR2 SQIVND (reference sequence). CDR3 in DNA: TGTGCCAGTAGTATAGTCTGGTTAGATCAGCCCCAGCATTTT. Translating gives CASSIVWLDQPQHF.

The chain carries TRBV6-5 and TRBJ1-2; 8 bases agree with TRBD1. The germline CDR1 and CDR2 sequences are MNHEY and SVGAGI. V lost 3 bases to trimming and J lost 4 bases; unmatched junction nucleotides: 10. The CDR3 covers 16 residues. CDR3 sequence: CASSYTAWTGTYGYTF. CDR3 sequence (DNA): TGTGCCAGCAGTTATACCGCTTGGACAGGGACCTATGGCTACACCTTC.

The rearrangement uses TRBV19 and TRBJ2-3, with 9 positions matching TRBD1. CDR1 and CDR2 (germline): LNHDA, SQIVND (reference sequence). J gave up 4 bases and V 0 bases, and 8 bases lay outside the gene matches. The CDR3 runs 17 residues. CDR3 protein: CASSIDWGTGSADTQYF. CDR3 DNA: TGTGCCAGTAGTATAGATTGGGGGACAGGGTCGGCAGATACGCAGTATTTT.

J is TRBJ1-3 and V is TRBV5-1, with D possibly TRBD1 on 6 matching bases. The V and J ends lost 4 bases and 8 bases respectively, with 22 bases between them. The CDR3 runs to 16 residues. CDR1 and CDR2 from the germline V gene are SGHRS and YFSETQ. CDR3 sequence: CASSPHGLQGRDTIYF. The CDR3 bases are TGCGCCAGCAGCCCCCATGGGCTACAGGGTCGTGACACCATATATTTT.

J is TRBJ2-7 and V is TRBV28, with D maybe TRBD1 (6 bases). Trimming shortened V by 3 bases and J by 2 bases, and 11 bases separated the two germline ends. Germline CDR1 is MDHEN and CDR2 is SYDVKM. The CDR3 consists of 14 residues. This CDR3 is CASSLDSIPYEQYF. The DNA of the CDR3 is TGTGCCAGCAGTTTGGACAGTATCCCCTACGAGCAGTACTTC.

This rearrangement joins TRBV4-2 to TRBJ1-2; 7 positions agree with TRBD1. Unmatched junction bases numbered 5, after V lost 1 base and J lost 3 bases. This CDR3 has 15 residues. Per germline, CDR1 LGHNA and CDR2 YNFKEQ. The CDR3 DNA is TGTGCCAGCAGCCAAGTCGACAGGGAGGACTATGGCTACACCTTC. Amino acids: CASSQVDREDYGYTF.

V is TRBV7-9 and J is TRBJ2-2; possible D gene TRBD1, 5 bases. Germline values: CDR1 SEHNR, CDR2 FQNEAQ (reference sequence). The ends were cut back, 5 bases at V and 0 bases at J, with 13 bases in the middle. The length of the CDR3 is 16 residues. CDR3 bases: TGTGCCAGCAGCCAGTTCCAGGGCGCGAACACCGGGGAGCTGTTTTTT. This translates into CASSQFQGANTGELFF.

The chain joins TRBV5-1 to TRBJ2-1; 7 bases match TRBD1. J was trimmed by 0 bases and V by 2 bases; bases with no gene match: 5. The CDR3 is 16 amino acids. In germline, CDR1 is SGHRS, CDR2 YFSETQ. The CDR3, as DNA: TGCGCCAGCAGCTTCTCAGGGGGTAACTCCTACAATGAGCAGTTCTTC. It is translated as CASSFSGGNSYNEQFF.

The chain combines TRBV7-3 with TRBJ1-6, with no clear D. CDR1 is SGHTA and CDR2 is FQGTGA in the germline V gene. The CDR3 is 14 residues long. V shed 6 bases and J shed 7 bases, with 13 bases lying between them. CDR3 sequence reads: CASSAGSGNSPLHF. The CDR3 bases are TGTGCCAGCAGTGCAGGTTCTGGGAATTCACCCCTCCACTTT.

The chain recombines TRBV6-2 or TRBV6-3 with TRBJ1-1; perhaps TRBD1 as D (6 bases). This CDR3 contains 14 residues. Germline V gene lookup returns CDR1 MNHEY and CDR2 SVGEGT. The germline V and J ends were trimmed by 2 bases and 2 bases, with 9 bases remaining between them. The CDR3 nucleotides read TGTGCCAGCAGTTACGGGGACACAAACACTGAAGCTTTCTTT. It translates to CASSYGDTNTEAFF.

This clone was counted between two and nine times. The gene calls are TRBV3-1 (or the pseudogene TRBV3-2) and TRBJ1-1; possible D gene TRBD1, 6 bases. Trimming pared 6 bases from V and 11 bases from J, leaving 43 bases between. CDR1 is LGHDT, CDR2 YNNKEL, per germline (reference sequence). This CDR3 spans 21 amino acids. CDR3 amino acids: CASRLSRGTSHIGRSREEAFF. The CDR3 DNA is TGTGCCAGCAGGCTCTCCCGAGGGACAAGTCACATTGGAAGGTCTCGGGAGGAGGCTTTCTTT.

The rearrangement uses TRBV27 and TRBJ1-1; no firm D call. Germline values: CDR1 MNHEY, CDR2 SMNVEV (reference sequence). Trimming left V 2 bases short and J 1 base short, with 11 bases between. CDR3 size: 15 residues. The CDR3 is CASSLIDGKNTEAFF. CDR3 DNA: TGTGCCAGCAGTTTAATTGACGGGAAGAACACTGAAGCTTTCTTT.

V gene TRBV11-3 combines with J gene TRBJ1-1; possible D gene TRBD1, 5 bases. Germline V gives CDR1 SGHNT, CDR2 YENEEA. V lost 5 bases and J 8 bases, leaving 12 bases between the germline ends. This CDR3 is built from 12 residues. The CDR3 sequence: CASSPGGQEAFF. CDR3 DNA sequence: TGTGCCAGCAGCCCCGGGGGTCAGGAAGCTTTCTTT.

The chain combines TRBV10-3 with TRBJ2-7; D gene uncertain. The germline V gene encodes CDR1 ENHRY and CDR2 SYGVKD. Trimming removed 2 bases from V and 5 bases from J, with 7 bases in between. This CDR3 is 12 amino acids long. The CDR3 nucleotides read TGTGCCATCAGTGAGAACAAAAACGAGCAGTACTTC. Amino acid sequence: CAISENKNEQYF.